This TCR beta chain appears in the sequencing data of a study of vaccination and CD4 T cells after COVID-19. In the study overall: Cellular stimulation was performed using overlapping spike peptides derived from SARS-CoV-2, HCoV-NL63, HCoV-OC43 and HCoV-229E.

An Oncomine TCR Beta short-read assay was used to sequence the DNA from cultured CD4+ T cells. MiXCR, applied by TCRdb to the PCR reads, yields one record per CDR3 protein. The data contain 9,500 to 15,000 distinct CDR3 sequences, 40% to 60% of them singletons. On this clonotype: The target antigen is unknown.

V was shortened by 6 bases and J by 1 base, with 10 bases between the two germline ends. The CDR3 spans 13 residues. The germline CDR1 and CDR2 sequences are DFQATT and SNEGSKA (reference sequence). The treatment here: approximately 9-day PBMC culture with coronavirus spike peptide pools or control peptides (ViraFEST assay). Under the ViraFEST approach, antigen-specific T cells were expanded with peptide pools and TCRs subsequently sequenced. US Alpha, Beta and Delta variants postdated the positive PCR dates, which ran from March to December 2020. This clonotype originated in a human donor who had recovered from COVID-19. The gene calls are TRBV20-1 and TRBJ1-3, with a possible D match to TRBD1 (6 bases). Material for sequencing was CD4+ T cells from blood, cultured in vitro. The CDR3 DNA is TGCAGTGCCATGACAGGTTCTGGAAACACCATATATTTT. This translates into CSAMTGSGNTIYF.